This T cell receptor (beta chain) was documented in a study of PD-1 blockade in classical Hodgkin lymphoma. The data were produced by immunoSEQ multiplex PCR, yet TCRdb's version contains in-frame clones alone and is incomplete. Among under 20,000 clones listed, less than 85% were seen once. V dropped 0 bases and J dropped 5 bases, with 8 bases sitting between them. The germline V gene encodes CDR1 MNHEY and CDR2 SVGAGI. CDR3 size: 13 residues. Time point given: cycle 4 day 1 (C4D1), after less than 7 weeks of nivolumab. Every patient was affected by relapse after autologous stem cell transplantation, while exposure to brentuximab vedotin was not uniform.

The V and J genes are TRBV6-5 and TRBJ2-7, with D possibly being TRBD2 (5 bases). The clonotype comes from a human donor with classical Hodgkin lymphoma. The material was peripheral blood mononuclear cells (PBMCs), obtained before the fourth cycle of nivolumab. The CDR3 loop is CASSYSGVHEQYF. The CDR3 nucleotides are TGTGCCAGCAGTTACTCCGGGGTCCACGAGCAGTACTTC.